This T cell receptor (beta chain) was obtained from a study of T-cell memory formation after mild COVID-19. Turning to the study itself: Clustering of TCRs was largely donor specific.

TCRdb fed the 5' RACE reads into MiXCR, producing one record per CDR3 protein. The table has around 200,000 distinct CDR3 sequences, roughly a tenth seen once. With respect to this clonotype: What it binds is unknown.

This CDR3 is 15 amino acids long. The V gene's germline CDR1 is WSHSY and CDR2 SAAADI. Trimming removed 6 bases from V and 4 bases from J; junction bases left unmatched: 10. The study's findings and limits: Chiefly within CM and EM were the contracting CD4+ clones; CD8+ ones were within EMRA. CD4+ bias marked clones expanding day 15 to 37, unlike balanced contracting clones.

The rearrangement uses TRBV10-2 and TRBJ2-3, with 7 bases lining up with TRBD2. The receptor comes from a man aged 18 to 35 who had mild COVID-19 (a few samples of this study predate the infection). Cell type and time point are not known. The sample taken for sequencing was PBMCs or a T cell subset sorted from them (not recorded which). The CDR3 sequence: CASRFFAGDSDTQYF. CDR3 DNA sequence: TGCGCCAGCAGATTCTTCGCGGGGGATTCAGATACGCAGTATTTT.